What follows are 2 T cell receptor beta chains derived from one specimen sequenced in a study of post-analysis software for immune sequencing data. TCR beta libraries were prepared from cDNA with unique molecular identifiers. MiXCR, run by TCRdb on the PCR reads, gives a single entry per CDR3 protein. This sample yields about half a million distinct CDR3 sequences, of which around 40% are seen a single time; roughly an eighth belongs to the top ten. Whole-study findings and limits: Five or six TRBV segments were significantly more frequent in patients than in controls. TRBV5-6, TRBV5-1 and TRBV20-1 were among these segments.

Their target antigens are unknown. Material: blood. The receptors derive from a girl aged 10-17 years with multiple sclerosis.

This chain uses TRBV7-6 with TRBJ2-2; D might be TRBD2 (5 bases). This CDR3 spans 16 amino acids. V shed 1 base and J shed 2 bases, with 11 bases lying between them. Germline V lookup: CDR1 SGHVS, CDR2 FNYEAQ. This chain's CDR3 is CASSLGRAANTGELFF. As DNA, the CDR3 is TGTGCCAGCAGCTTAGGACGAGCGGCAAACACCGGGGAGCTGTTTTTT.

The chain joins TRBV10-3 to TRBJ1-2; D is unresolved. Germline CDR1 reads ENHRY; CDR2 reads SYGVKD. This CDR3 contains 17 residues. Trimming left V 7 bases short and J 7 bases short, with 28 bases between. CDR3: CAINIGMNDKSAGGYTF. CDR3 DNA: TGTGCCATCAATATAGGAATGAACGATAAATCGGCTGGTGGCTACACCTTC.